These 31 T cell receptor beta chains were sequenced from one sample in a study of T cell responses to AZD1222 COVID-19 vaccine. TCRdb keeps only in-frame clones here, not all; method: immunoSEQ multiplex PCR. The table shows roughly 70,000 clones, with roughly nine tenths occurring only once. The sequencing used peripheral blood, collected 28 days after the second AZD1222 dose. These receptors were taken from an adult who received the AZD1222 COVID-19 vaccine.

The gene calls are TRBV19 and TRBJ2-2; 9 positions match TRBD2. CDR1 is LNHDA, CDR2 SQIVND, per germline (reference sequence). V dropped 2 bases and J dropped 9; count of bases not matched to a gene: 7. The CDR3 contains 15 residues. CDR3 DNA sequence: TGTGCCAGTAGTATAAAGCTAGCGGGGACTTGGGAGCTGTTTTTT. It encodes CASSIKLAGTWELFF.

The chain uses TRBV6-5 and TRBJ2-3, with D perhaps TRBD1 (6 bases). Trimming pared 2 bases from V and 1 base from J, leaving 7 bases between. Germline CDR1 and CDR2: MNHEY and SVGAGI. This CDR3 is 14 amino acids long. The CDR3 here is CASSYTGRTDTQYF. CDR3 nucleotides: TGTGCCAGCAGTTACACAGGGCGCACAGATACGCAGTATTTT.

J is TRBJ2-7 and V is TRBV6-5; D gene unclear. V gave up 4 bases and J gave up 3 bases, with 10 bases separating them. The CDR3 length is 13 residues. CDR1 and CDR2 (germline): MNHEY, SVGAGI. CDR3 region: CASSWGADYEQYV. The CDR3 DNA reads TGTGCCAGCAGTTGGGGTGCGGACTACGAGCAGTACGTC.

The chain uses TRBV7-2 and TRBJ1-4; D is ambiguous. CDR1 is SGHTA and CDR2 is FQGNSA in the germline V gene. There are 19 residues in the CDR3. The V end was cut by 5 bases, the J end by 0 bases, with 22 bases between. The CDR3 DNA follows: TGTGCCAGCAGCCGCTTTACAGCTTTCTCTATTGCAACTAATGAAAAACTGTTTTTT. The encoded protein is CASSRFTAFSIATNEKLFF. Variable domain in full (rest from reference TRBV7-2 and TRBJ1-4): GAGVSQSPSNKVTEKGKDVELRCDPISGHTALYWYRQSLGQGLEFLIYFQGNSAPDKSGLPSDRFSAERTGGSVSTLTIQRTQQEDSAVYLCASSRFTAFSIATNEKLFFGSGTQLSVL.

The chain links TRBV10-3 to TRBJ2-3; unclear D gene. The V gene lost 0 bases and the J gene lost 10 bases, with 5 bases spanning the gap. Germline V gene lookup returns CDR1 ENHRY and CDR2 SYGVKD. This CDR3 has 11 residues. CDR3 sequence (DNA): TGTGCCATCAGTGAGTCATACGCGCAGTATTTT. Amino acid sequence: CAISESYAQYF.

This clone is a singleton in its sample. Here the CDR3 DNA reads TGTGCCAGCAGTTACTCCCATCAAAATGAAAAACTGTTTTTT. Protein: CASSYSHQNEKLFF. The V call is TRBV6-5, the J call TRBJ1-4; D is unresolved. Germline CDR1 MNHEY, CDR2 SVGAGI. This CDR3 has 14 residues. Trimming removed 0 bases from V and 5 bases from J, with 7 bases in between.

The chain joins TRBV4-1 to TRBJ1-3; no reliable D call. The length of the CDR3 is 13 residues. Germline CDR1 and CDR2: MGHRA and YSYEKL. The V gene lost 3 bases and the J gene lost 2 bases, with 5 bases spanning the gap. CDR3 protein: CASSQRTGNTIYF. The CDR3 DNA follows: TGCGCCAGCAGCCAGCGGACTGGAAACACCATATATTTT.

The chain recombines TRBV6-5 with TRBJ1-1; D is perhaps TRBD1 (5 bases). The CDR3 consists of 14 residues. Germline lookup yields CDR1 MNHEY and CDR2 SVGAGI. V lost 6 bases, J lost 4 bases, and 15 bases lay in between. The CDR3 DNA reads as TGTGCCAGCAGCATCGGACGGGGGGGCACTGAAGCTTTCTTT. Amino acids: CASSIGRGGTEAFF.

This chain joins TRBV7-7 and TRBJ2-5; either TRBD1 or TRBD2 may supply D (5 bases each). The CDR3 spans 13 residues. The V gene's germline CDR1 is SSHAT and CDR2 FNYEAQ (reference sequence). Trimming left V 5 bases short and J 4 bases short, with 11 bases between. The chain's CDR3 is CASSTVRGETQYF. CDR3 in DNA: TGTGCCAGCAGCACCGTGAGGGGAGAGACCCAGTACTTC.

This clone has a single count. J is TRBJ2-5 and V is TRBV5-1; D ambiguous. The CDR3 contains 13 residues. Germline values: CDR1 SGHRS, CDR2 YFSETQ. V was shortened by 0 bases and J by 4 bases, with 7 bases between the two germline ends. For the CDR3, the DNA is TGCGCCAGCAGCTTGGATTGGGTAGAGACCCAGTACTTC. This sequence encodes CASSLDWVETQYF.

This clone was observed a single time. The V call is TRBV4-2, the J call TRBJ2-1; D may match TRBD1 or TRBD2 (5 bases each). Trimming cost V 0 bases and J 4 bases, with 7 bases left between them. The CDR3 is 14 residues long. CDR1 and CDR2 (germline): LGHNA, YNFKEQ. The CDR3 spells CASSQEGDYNEQFF. The CDR3 nucleotides are TGTGCCAGCAGCCAAGAGGGGGATTACAATGAGCAGTTCTTC.

J is TRBJ2-1 and V is TRBV9, with D uncertain. The germline gives CDR1 SGDLS, CDR2 YYNGEE. The CDR3 spans 11 residues. Trimming stripped 0 bases from V and 9 bases from J, with 4 bases between. The CDR3 loop is CASSVGVEQFF. In DNA, the CDR3 is TGTGCCAGCAGCGTAGGGGTTGAGCAGTTCTTC. Looking up the rest from reference TRBV9 and TRBJ2-1 gives the full variable domain: DSGVTQTPKHLITATGQRVTLRCSPRSGDLSVYWYQQSLDQGLQFLIQYYNGEERAKGNILERFSAQQFPDLHSELNLSSLELGDSALYFCASSVGVEQFFGPGTRLTVL.

The J gene is TRBJ2-7, the V gene TRBV5-1; maybe TRBD1 (8 bases). Germline CDR1 is SGHRS and CDR2 is YFSETQ. Trimming took off 1 base at V and 7 bases at J, with 36 bases between the two ends. The CDR3 is 21 residues long. CDR3 in DNA: TGCGCCAGCAGCTTGCCCCGCCAAGCGCAGGGGGCGCGTGGGGGGGTCCGGGAGCAGTACTTC. Protein sequence: CASSLPRQAQGARGGVREQYF.

This chain connects TRBV9 to TRBJ2-3; D might be TRBD2 (5 bases). CDR3 size: 16 residues. V gave up 2 bases and J gave up 4 bases, with 17 bases separating them. Per germline, CDR1 SGDLS and CDR2 YYNGEE. CDR3 coding DNA: TGTGCCAGCAGCGTCATGACTAACCCCGGGGCAGATACGCAGTATTTT. Its protein product is CASSVMTNPGADTQYF.

This chain connects TRBV5-1 to TRBJ2-7; D possibly corresponds to TRBD2 (6 bases). There are 13 residues in the CDR3. Trimming left V 0 bases short and J 2 bases short, with 6 bases between. CDR1 is SGHRS and CDR2 is YFSETQ in the germline V gene. The CDR3 DNA reads as TGCGCCAGCAGCTTGGGGACTACCTACGAGCAGTACTTC. Protein: CASSLGTTYEQYF.

This clone was counted between two and nine times. V gene TRBV24-1 combines with J gene TRBJ2-1, with 9 bases lining up with TRBD2. V lost 1 base, J lost 5 bases, and 2 bases stayed unmatched. Germline-derived CDR1 and CDR2 are KGHDR and SFDVKD. The CDR3 is made up of 15 amino acids. CDR3 DNA sequence: TGTGCCACCAGTGATTTTCCTAGCGGGGACAATGAGCAGTTCTTC. Protein: CATSDFPSGDNEQFF.

This chain uses TRBV6-5 with TRBJ1-6, with no clear D. The germline V and J ends were trimmed by 5 bases and 0 bases, with 8 bases remaining between them. The CDR3 is made up of 15 amino acids. The germline CDR1 and CDR2 sequences are MNHEY and SVGAGI. As DNA, the CDR3 is TGTGCCAGCAGTCCGTGGGTCTCCTATAATTCACCCCTCCACTTT. Residues: CASSPWVSYNSPLHF.

The rearrangement links TRBV7-9 to TRBJ2-3; D remains ambiguous. CDR3 length: 12 amino acids. CDR1 SEHNR and CDR2 FQNEAQ come from the germline V gene (reference sequence). V was shortened by 1 base and J by 5 bases, with 4 bases between the two germline ends. This chain's CDR3 is CASSLGVDTQYF. CDR3 bases: TGTGCCAGCAGCTTAGGGGTAGATACGCAGTATTTT. Looking up the rest from reference TRBV7-9 and TRBJ2-3 gives the full variable domain: DTGVSQNPRHKITKRGQNVTFRCDPISEHNRLYWYRQTLGQGPEFLTYFQNEAQLEKSRLLSDRFSAERPKGSFSTLEIQRTEQGDSAMYLCASSLGVDTQYFGPGTRLTVL.

J is TRBJ1-4 and V is TRBV5-1; D call uncertain. The germline V gene encodes CDR1 SGHRS and CDR2 YFSETQ. This CDR3 has 14 residues. Deletions cut 5 bases from V and 4 bases from J, with 12 bases between. The CDR3 bases are TGCGCCAGCAGGCCCGGCCTGATTAATGAAAAACTGTTTTTT. It specifies CASRPGLINEKLFF.

The rearrangement uses TRBV9 and TRBJ2-1; D perhaps matches TRBD2 (5 bases). This CDR3 has 17 residues. Trimming shortened V by 4 bases and J by 5 bases, and 22 bases separated the two germline ends. Germline V lookup: CDR1 SGDLS, CDR2 YYNGEE. The DNA of the CDR3 is TGTGCCAGCAGCCCCTGGCGGGTAGTTAATTTCGACAATGAGCAGTTCTTC. Its translation: CASSPWRVVNFDNEQFF.

The chain joins TRBV3-1 (or the pseudogene TRBV3-2) to TRBJ2-5, with unresolved D. The germline gives CDR1 LGHDT, CDR2 YNNKEL (reference sequence). The CDR3 consists of 15 residues. The V end lost 4 bases, the J end lost 2 bases, and 14 bases lay between the germline ends. CDR3 nucleotides: TGTGCCAGCAGCCCCATGACTGGACCACAAGAGACCCAGTACTTC. Protein product: CASSPMTGPQETQYF.

V usage is TRBV20-1 and J usage is TRBJ1-3, with unresolved D. The V end was cut by 3 bases, the J end by 4 bases, with 16 bases between. From germline, CDR1 is DFQATT and CDR2 SNEGSKA (reference sequence). This CDR3 is 15 amino acids long. DNA of the CDR3: TGCAGTGCTAGTGTCTCCCTCGGTCAGGGAAACACCATATATTTT. It codes for CSASVSLGQGNTIYF.

V usage is TRBV5-1 and J usage is TRBJ1-1; TRBD1 aligns across 9 bases. Looked up from germline, CDR1 is SGHRS and CDR2 is YFSETQ. The V and J ends lost 3 bases and 0 bases, in that order; junction bases with no gene match: 0. The CDR3 loop spans 14 amino acids. This CDR3 is CASSWDRVNTEAFF. The CDR3 DNA reads TGCGCCAGCAGCTGGGACAGGGTGAACACTGAAGCTTTCTTT.

This chain joins TRBV3-1 (or the pseudogene TRBV3-2) and TRBJ2-5, with 10 bases lining up with TRBD2. Germline V CDR1 and CDR2: LGHDT, YNNKEL (reference sequence). V shed 2 bases and J 5 bases; nucleotides not matched to a gene: 17. CDR3 length equals 19 residues. The CDR3 sequence is CASSQRGASGGVGTETQYF. CDR3 nucleotide sequence: TGTGCCAGCAGCCAAAGGGGGGCTAGCGGGGGCGTCGGTACGGAGACCCAGTACTTC.

This CDR3 reads CASSPTSNEQFF. CDR3 nucleotide sequence: TGTGCCAGCAGTCCCACAAGCAATGAGCAGTTCTTC. The chain joins TRBV27 to TRBJ2-1, with no clear D. Per germline, CDR1 MNHEY and CDR2 SMNVEV (reference sequence). V shed 5 bases and J shed 6 bases, with 8 bases lying between them. The CDR3 is 12 residues long.

V gene TRBV30 combines with J gene TRBJ1-4; no definite D call. From germline, CDR1 is GTSNPN and CDR2 SVGIG (reference sequence). V lost 4 bases and J 4 bases, leaving 7 bases between the germline ends. This CDR3 comprises 12 residues. The CDR3 region has the DNA TGTGCCTGGACCCCGCGTAATGAAAAACTGTTTTTT. This codes for CAWTPRNEKLFF.

The chain employs TRBV10-3 and TRBJ2-1, with TRBD2 matching over 8 bases. The V gene end was trimmed by 10 bases and the J gene end by 3 bases; junction bases not matched to a gene: 11. CDR3 length equals 15 residues. CDR1 is ENHRY, CDR2 SYGVKD, per germline. CDR3 sequence reads: CATGSGGPHYNEQFF. The CDR3 bases are TGTGCCACGGGTTCGGGGGGGCCTCACTACAATGAGCAGTTCTTC.

This clone was seen just once. The chain employs TRBV5-6 and TRBJ2-1, with D possibly matching TRBD1 (7 bases). Per the germline V gene, CDR1 is SGHDT and CDR2 is YYEEEE. The CDR3 is 17 amino acids. V gave up 3 bases and J gave up 0 bases, with 16 bases separating them. The CDR3 loop reads CASSSRTGLPSYNEQFF. Written as DNA, the CDR3 is TGTGCCAGCAGCTCCCGGACAGGACTACCCTCCTACAATGAGCAGTTCTTC.

This sequence joins TRBV6-2 or TRBV6-3 and TRBJ1-2; maybe TRBD1 (6 bases). CDR3 size: 11 residues. Trimming removed 5 bases at V and 7 bases at J, with 8 bases between. Per the germline V gene, CDR1 is MNHEY and CDR2 is SVGEGT. The CDR3 bases are TGTGCCAGCAGTCCAGGGGCTGGCTACACCTTC. Amino acids: CASSPGAGYTF.

The J gene is TRBJ1-5, the V gene TRBV6-5; 8 bases line up with TRBD1. This CDR3 comprises 15 residues. CDR1 and CDR2 from the germline V gene are MNHEY and SVGAGI. V trimming: 5 bases; J trimming: 4 bases; junction bases outside the gene matches: 7. The chain's CDR3 is CASSMTGVRNQPQHF. In DNA, the CDR3 is TGTGCCAGCAGTATGACAGGGGTACGGAATCAGCCCCAGCATTTT.

This rearrangement joins TRBV19 to TRBJ1-3, with D maybe TRBD1 (5 bases). Deletions cut 5 bases from V and 8 bases from J, with 28 bases between. The CDR3 loop spans 18 amino acids. Germline lookup yields CDR1 LNHDA and CDR2 SQIVND (reference sequence). The CDR3 protein is CASSPTRLGFTGGDTIYF. In nucleotides, the CDR3 is TGTGCCAGTAGTCCTACCCGCCTGGGATTCACAGGTGGGGACACCATATATTTT.